Presented here are 15 T cell receptor beta chains from one specimen sequenced in a study of T cell responses to AZD1222 COVID-19 vaccine (dated by TCRdb to 2020 to 2022). The time point label on this specimen signifies: baseline before first vaccination. Explained via the paper, the treatment or condition label denotes: meningococcal conjugate vaccine given as trial control. Library method: the immunoSEQ multiplex PCR assay. The immuneACCESS repertoire file appears here via TCRdb, limited to in-frame rearrangements. These files lack a portion of the clones; in checked studies, under half of the deficit traces to unresolved V genes, and the cause of the others is not known. Across this sample there are approximately 100,000 clones, with approximately 91% seen only once. The top ten hold 9.5% to 15% of the sample. Here the sequenced sample was peripheral blood, taken on day 0 of MenACWY control vaccination. The receptor source for this set is an adult in good health.

This clone was detected once. The chain couples TRBV10-3 to TRBJ2-7, with 11 bases fitting TRBD2. Per germline, CDR1 ENHRY and CDR2 SYGVKD. Germline trimming cut 3 bases from V and 5 bases from J; bases unmatched to any gene: 6. This CDR3 spans 15 amino acids. CDR3 sequence: CAISEGVAGGNEQYF. For the CDR3, the DNA is TGTGCCATCAGTGAAGGGGTAGCGGGAGGGAACGAGCAGTACTTC.

V gene TRBV24-1 combines with J gene TRBJ2-7; no clear D. Germline CDR1 reads KGHDR; CDR2 reads SFDVKD. V lost 0 bases and J lost 2, with 16 bases in between. This CDR3 is built from 17 residues. CDR3: CATSDLSVGSTPYEQYF. CDR3 DNA: TGTGCCACCAGTGATTTGTCAGTAGGGTCCACCCCCTACGAGCAGTACTTC.

This chain links TRBV27 with TRBJ2-1; 9 positions match TRBD2. CDR3 length: 16 residues. V lost 5 bases and J lost 10; bases outside the gene matches: 15. Germline values: CDR1 MNHEY, CDR2 SMNVEV (reference sequence). CDR3 protein: CASSQPRIAGVGEQFF. CDR3 bases: TGTGCCAGCAGTCAACCCCGCATAGCGGGAGTGGGGGAGCAGTTCTTC.

This clone was found once. The chain couples TRBV7-2 to TRBJ2-1; 7 bases map to TRBD2. This CDR3 comprises 14 residues. V gave up 3 bases and J gave up 5 bases; unmatched junction bases: 4. Germline CDR1 and CDR2: SGHTA and FQGNSA. For the CDR3, the DNA is TGTGCCAGCAGCTTGAGCGGGACGCACAATGAGCAGTTCTTC. Amino acid sequence: CASSLSGTHNEQFF.

V gene TRBV24-1 combines with J gene TRBJ2-2; perhaps D is TRBD1 or TRBD2 (5 bases each). The CDR3 spans 15 residues. CDR1 KGHDR and CDR2 SFDVKD come from the germline V gene. With 2 bases removed from V and 2 bases from J, the gap between germline ends came to 8 bases. The CDR3 DNA sequence: TGTGCCACCAGTGATTCCGGGGCAAACACCGGGGAGCTGTTTTTT. Translating gives CATSDSGANTGELFF.

This chain links TRBV7-6 with TRBJ1-3; TRBD1 aligns across 9 bases. From germline, CDR1 is SGHVS and CDR2 FNYEAQ. J gave up 4 bases and V 5 bases, and 9 bases lay outside the gene matches. The CDR3 spans 16 residues. CDR3 protein: CASSPWGQGSGNTIYF. The CDR3 nucleotides read TGTGCCAGCAGCCCGTGGGGACAGGGCTCGGGAAACACCATATATTTT.

The CDR3 DNA sequence: TGCGCCAGCAGCTTGGGAGGGGCGACCTACGAGCAGTACTTC. Its translation is CASSLGGATYEQYF. The chain uses TRBV5-1 and TRBJ2-7; D may be TRBD1 or TRBD2 (5 bases each). The V gene lost 0 bases and the J gene lost 2 bases, with 9 bases spanning the gap. CDR3 length: 14 amino acids. The germline CDR1 and CDR2 sequences are SGHRS and YFSETQ.

The CDR3, as DNA: TGTGCCAGTAGTAATGTGGGCGGTACCTACGAGCAGTACTTC. It is translated as CASSNVGGTYEQYF. J is TRBJ2-7 and V is TRBV19; D is unresolved. V lost 4 bases and J 2 bases, leaving 12 bases between the germline ends. This CDR3 has 14 residues. Germline loops: CDR1 LNHDA, CDR2 SQIVND (reference sequence).

The chain combines TRBV11-3 with TRBJ2-1, with D perhaps being TRBD1 or TRBD2 (6 bases each). This CDR3 region has 13 residues. The germline gives CDR1 SGHNT, CDR2 YENEEA. V was pared by 5 bases and J by 12 bases, with 17 bases between. Here the CDR3 DNA reads TGTGCCAGCAGCGCCTCGGCGCCGGGGGCGCAGTTCTTC. It yields the protein CASSASAPGAQFF. Full variable domain (rest looked up from reference TRBV11-3 and TRBJ2-1): EAGVVQSPRYKIIEKKQPVAFWCNPISGHNTLYWYLQNLGQGPELLIRYENEEAVDDSQLPKDRFSAERLKGVDSTLKIQPAELGDSAVYLCASSASAPGAQFFGPGTRLTVL.

This clone was found once. This chain connects TRBV5-8 to TRBJ1-1; TRBD1 matches at 9 bases. Per germline, CDR1 SGHTS and CDR2 YDEGEE. The CDR3 is 15 amino acids. The junction had 3 bases not matched to a gene; V was cut back by 2 bases and J by 1 base. In DNA form, the CDR3 reads TGTGCCAGCAGCTTAGGACAGGGGAGGAACACTGAAGCTTTCTTT. Its protein is CASSLGQGRNTEAFF.

The chain joins TRBV7-3 to TRBJ2-1; the D gene could be TRBD1 or TRBD2 (5 bases each). CDR1 and CDR2 from the germline V gene are SGHTA and FQGTGA. CDR3 length: 14 amino acids. The V and J ends lost 2 bases and 0 bases respectively, with 5 bases between them. DNA for the CDR3: TGTGCCAGCAGCTTAGGGGGCTCCTACAATGAGCAGTTCTTC. Its protein is CASSLGGSYNEQFF.

The V gene is TRBV29-1, the J gene TRBJ1-2; D is unclear. The length of the CDR3 is 11 residues. The V end lost 5 bases, the J end lost 4 bases, and 8 bases lay between the germline ends. In germline, CDR1 is SQVTM, CDR2 ANQGSEA. The chain's CDR3 is CSVPGGYGYTF. CDR3 coding DNA: TGCAGCGTTCCCGGTGGCTATGGCTACACCTTC. Full variable domain (remainder filled in from reference TRBV29-1 and TRBJ1-2): SAVISQKPSRDICQRGTSLTIQCQVDSQVTMMFWYRQQPGQSLTLIATANQGSEATYESGFVIDKFPISRPNLTFSTLTVSNMSPEDSSIYLCSVPGGYGYTFGSGTRLTVV.

This chain uses TRBV5-1 with TRBJ2-3, with no clear D. Trimming took 4 bases from V and 6 from J, leaving 9 bases between them. The CDR3 is 12 residues long. Looked up from germline, CDR1 is SGHRS and CDR2 is YFSETQ. The CDR3 DNA sequence: TGCGCCAGCAGCCCAGGAACCGATACGCAGTATTTT. Residues: CASSPGTDTQYF.

This clone has just a few counts. The rearrangement uses TRBV28 and TRBJ2-5, with 7 bases lining up with TRBD1. J was trimmed by 5 bases and V by 7 bases; bases with no gene match: 13. This CDR3 is built from 15 residues. Germline-derived CDR1 and CDR2 are MDHEN and SYDVKM. The CDR3 is CASTYGGTGVETQYF. The CDR3, as DNA: TGTGCCAGCACCTACGGCGGTACAGGGGTGGAGACCCAGTACTTC.

V usage is TRBV5-1 and J usage is TRBJ2-1; 10 bases map to TRBD2. This CDR3 has 17 amino acids. V trimming: 4 bases; J trimming: 8 bases; junction bases outside the gene matches: 15. Germline V gene lookup returns CDR1 SGHRS and CDR2 YFSETQ. In DNA, the CDR3 is TGCGCCAGCAGCCCTAGGGGAGCGGGAGGGCTGAATCATGAGCAGTTCTTC. Encoded protein: CASSPRGAGGLNHEQFF.